This T cell receptor beta chain was recovered during a study of shared clonotypes between healthy human individuals. Germline V gene data show CDR1 as SGHRS and CDR2 as YFSETQ. The CDR3 totals 13 residues. Trimming shortened V by 0 bases and J by 11 bases, and 11 bases separated the two germline ends. Repertoires were generated with immunoSEQ multiplex PCR, while TCRdb's copy carries only in-frame clones and drops some. The data hold about 2.4 million clones, with 90% to 95% observed a single time. Caucasian adults living in Nashville, Tennessee, provided all samples. The split of CD4+ cells yielded CD45RA+ naive and CD45RA-negative memory subsets.

The sequence was obtained from a man between 18 and 35 years old in good health. V is TRBV5-1 and J is TRBJ2-2; tentatively, D is TRBD2 (6 bases). Source material: naive CD4+ T cells sorted from blood. The subset is: CD45RA+ positively selected. As DNA, the CDR3 is TGCGCCAGCAGCTTGGAGGGGCGGGACGAGCTGTTTTTT. Protein sequence: CASSLEGRDELFF.